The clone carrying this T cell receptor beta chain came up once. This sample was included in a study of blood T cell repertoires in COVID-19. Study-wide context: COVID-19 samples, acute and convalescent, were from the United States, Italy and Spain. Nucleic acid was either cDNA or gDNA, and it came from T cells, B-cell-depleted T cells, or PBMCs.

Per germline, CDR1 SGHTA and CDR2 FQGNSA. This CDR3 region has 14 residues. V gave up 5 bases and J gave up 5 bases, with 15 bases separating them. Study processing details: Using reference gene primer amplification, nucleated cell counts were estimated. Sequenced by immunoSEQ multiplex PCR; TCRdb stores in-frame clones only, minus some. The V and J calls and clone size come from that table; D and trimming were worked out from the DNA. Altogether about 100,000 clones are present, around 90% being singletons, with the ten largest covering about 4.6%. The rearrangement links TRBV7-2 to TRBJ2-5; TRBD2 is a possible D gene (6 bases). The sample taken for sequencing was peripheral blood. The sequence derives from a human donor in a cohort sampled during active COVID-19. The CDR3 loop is CASSTRLGSETQYF. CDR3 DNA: TGTGCCAGCAGCACCAGACTAGGCAGCGAGACCCAGTACTTC.